This T cell receptor beta chain was identified during a study of blood T cell repertoires in COVID-19. Study at large: Acute and convalescent COVID-19 specimens originated in the United States, Italy and Spain. T cells, B-cell-depleted T cells, or PBMCs provided the cDNA or gDNA that served as material.

The junction had 13 bases not matched to a gene; V was cut back by 7 bases and J by 10 bases. The germline CDR1 and CDR2 sequences are SGHRS and YFSETQ. The CDR3 length is 14 residues. The assay was immunoSEQ multiplex PCR, and TCRdb's table has in-frame clones only and misses some. The sample holds 200,000 to 250,000 clones; 84% are singletons and the top ten take 3% to 3.5%. This clone was recorded once. The chain carries TRBV5-1 and TRBJ2-1; 8 nucleotides match TRBD2. The material sequenced was peripheral blood. This TCR was recovered from a woman aged 25 to 39 who had recovered from COVID-19. CDR3 region: CASQGLATPGEQFF. The DNA for the CDR3 is TGCGCCAGCCAAGGACTAGCAACCCCGGGGGAGCAGTTCTTC.